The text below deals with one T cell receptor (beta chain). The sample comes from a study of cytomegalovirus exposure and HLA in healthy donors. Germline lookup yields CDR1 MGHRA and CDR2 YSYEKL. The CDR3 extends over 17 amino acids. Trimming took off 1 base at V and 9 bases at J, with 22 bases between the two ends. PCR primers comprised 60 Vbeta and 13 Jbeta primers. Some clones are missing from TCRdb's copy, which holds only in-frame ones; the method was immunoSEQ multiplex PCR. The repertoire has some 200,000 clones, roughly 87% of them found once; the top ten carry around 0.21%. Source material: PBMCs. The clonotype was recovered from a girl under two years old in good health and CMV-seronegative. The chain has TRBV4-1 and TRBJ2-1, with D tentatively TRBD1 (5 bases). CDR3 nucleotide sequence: TGCGCCAGCAGCCAAGTCCGACTCCTTGGGGCCGACGGTGAGCAGTTCTTC. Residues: CASSQVRLLGADGEQFF.